The rows below give T cell receptor beta chains drawn from one sample of a study of cytomegalovirus exposure and HLA in healthy donors. Sequencing was performed with immunoSEQ multiplex PCR; in TCRdb, only in-frame clones are kept and a portion is missing. Counted here are approximately 110,000 clones, around 77% occurring once; the ten biggest clones make up roughly 12%. The sequencing input was PBMCs. The receptors originated from a middle-aged woman in good health and CMV-seropositive. CDR3s include the opening cysteine and the closing phenylalanine or tryptophan. Each record gives: clone size, J gene, D gene, V gene, CDR3 protein, CDR3 DNA. D genes are given only for firm matches. Clone size is shown for a subset of rows, as once, few, many or a class of expanded clone.

abundance: once
j_gene: TRBJ1-5
d_gene: TRBD1
v_gene: TRBV6-6
CDR3aa: CASTRDRGGGQPQHF
CDR3nt: TGTGCCAGCACTCGCGACAGGGGAGGTGGTCAGCCCCAGCATTTT

abundance: -
j_gene: TRBJ1-1
d_gene: -
v_gene: TRBV19
CDR3aa: CASSIVAALNTEAFF
CDR3nt: TGTGCCAGTAGTATAGTAGCCGCGTTGAACACTGAAGCTTTCTTT

abundance: -
j_gene: TRBJ2-4
d_gene: TRBD1
v_gene: TRBV7-9
CDR3aa: CASSSRDRADIQYF
CDR3nt: TGTGCCAGCAGCTCAAGAGACAGGGCGGACATTCAGTACTTC

abundance: -
j_gene: TRBJ2-3
d_gene: TRBD1
v_gene: TRBV19
CDR3aa: CASRRTGGTDTQYF
CDR3nt: TGTGCCAGTAGGCGGACAGGGGGCACAGATACGCAGTATTTT

abundance: once
j_gene: TRBJ2-7
d_gene: -
v_gene: TRBV5-1
CDR3aa: CASSLGSGPTYEQYF
CDR3nt: TGCGCCAGCAGCTTGGGTAGCGGACCGACCTACGAGCAGTACTTC

abundance: -
j_gene: TRBJ2-7
d_gene: TRBD2
v_gene: TRBV5-1
CDR3aa: CASSLAGGDHEQYF
CDR3nt: TGCGCCAGCAGCCTAGCGGGTGGGGACCACGAGCAGTACTTC

abundance: once
j_gene: TRBJ2-2
d_gene: -
v_gene: TRBV7-2
CDR3aa: CASSLARLVKSGELFF
CDR3nt: TGTGCCAGCAGCTTAGCGCGACTAGTAAAATCCGGGGAGCTGTTTTTT

abundance: once
j_gene: TRBJ2-3
d_gene: TRBD1
v_gene: TRBV28
CDR3aa: CASTSGGKDTQYF
CDR3nt: TGTGCCAGCACTTCAGGGGGCAAAGATACGCAGTATTTT

abundance: few
j_gene: TRBJ1-3
d_gene: -
v_gene: TRBV19
CDR3aa: CASTQDSGNTIYF
CDR3nt: TGTGCCAGTACCCAGGACTCTGGAAACACCATATATTTT

abundance: -
j_gene: TRBJ2-5
d_gene: -
v_gene: TRBV27
CDR3aa: CASSSRGRRVFQETQYF
CDR3nt: TGTGCCAGCAGTTCTCGGGGTCGACGCGTCTTCCAAGAGACCCAGTACTTC

abundance: -
j_gene: TRBJ2-7
d_gene: TRBD2
v_gene: TRBV28
CDR3aa: CASRGLAGGSYEQYF
CDR3nt: TGTGCCAGCAGGGGACTAGCGGGAGGCTCCTACGAGCAGTACTTC

abundance: -
j_gene: TRBJ2-7
d_gene: TRBD2
v_gene: TRBV30
CDR3aa: CAWSVRRRLAGGPYEQYF
CDR3nt: TGTGCCTGGAGTGTACGCCGACGACTAGCGGGAGGCCCCTACGAGCAGTACTTC

abundance: -
j_gene: TRBJ1-5
d_gene: TRBD1
v_gene: TRBV4-1
CDR3aa: CASSQGWTGMQPQHF
CDR3nt: TGCGCCAGCAGCCAAGGTTGGACAGGGATGCAGCCCCAGCATTTT

abundance: -
j_gene: TRBJ2-7
d_gene: TRBD2
v_gene: TRBV6-1
CDR3aa: CASKGSGRYEQYF
CDR3nt: TGTGCCAGCAAAGGTAGCGGGAGGTACGAGCAGTACTTC

abundance: -
j_gene: TRBJ2-5
d_gene: TRBD1
v_gene: TRBV28
CDR3aa: CASKDREETQYF
CDR3nt: TGTGCCAGCAAGGACAGGGAGGAGACCCAGTACTTC

abundance: -
j_gene: TRBJ2-5
d_gene: -
v_gene: TRBV5-4
CDR3aa: CASSRGGQEETQYF
CDR3nt: TGTGCCAGCAGCCGGGGAGGACAGGAGGAGACCCAGTACTTC

abundance: -
j_gene: TRBJ2-3
d_gene: -
v_gene: TRBV7-6
CDR3aa: CASSPVLDTQYF
CDR3nt: TGTGCCAGCAGCCCCGTTTTAGATACGCAGTATTTT

abundance: -
j_gene: TRBJ2-7
d_gene: -
v_gene: TRBV2
CDR3aa: CASSYRVGEQYF
CDR3nt: TGTGCCAGCAGCTACAGGGTAGGCGAGCAGTACTTC

abundance: -
j_gene: TRBJ1-5
d_gene: -
v_gene: TRBV4-1
CDR3aa: CASSQGERSNQPQHF
CDR3nt: TGCGCCAGCAGCCAAGGGGAGCGTAGCAATCAGCCCCAGCATTTT

abundance: -
j_gene: TRBJ2-5
d_gene: -
v_gene: TRBV15
CDR3aa: CATSPRGGNQETQYF
CDR3nt: TGTGCCACCAGCCCAAGGGGGGGTAACCAAGAGACCCAGTACTTC

abundance: -
j_gene: TRBJ2-3
d_gene: TRBD2
v_gene: TRBV28
CDR3aa: CASSPEFLLLAVSTDTQYF
CDR3nt: TGTGCCAGCAGTCCTGAATTCCTACTACTAGCGGTCAGCACAGATACGCAGTATTTT

abundance: -
j_gene: TRBJ1-3
d_gene: TRBD1
v_gene: TRBV29-1
CDR3aa: CSVGARGDTIYF
CDR3nt: TGCAGCGTTGGTGCCAGGGGGGACACCATATATTTT

abundance: -
j_gene: TRBJ2-3
d_gene: -
v_gene: TRBV10-2
CDR3aa: CASREGRGEADTQYF
CDR3nt: TGCGCCAGCAGGGAAGGCAGGGGGGAGGCAGATACGCAGTATTTT

abundance: -
j_gene: TRBJ1-1
d_gene: TRBD1
v_gene: TRBV5-1
CDR3aa: CASSPRTGGDAFF
CDR3nt: TGCGCCAGCAGCCCCCGGACAGGGGGTGACGCTTTCTTT

abundance: -
j_gene: TRBJ1-1
d_gene: -
v_gene: TRBV7-9
CDR3aa: CASSSQGRSTEAFF
CDR3nt: TGTGCCAGCAGCTCACAGGGTAGGAGCACTGAAGCTTTCTTT

abundance: -
j_gene: TRBJ2-7
d_gene: -
v_gene: TRBV28
CDR3aa: CASSLQGLFYEQYF
CDR3nt: TGTGCCAGCAGTTTACAGGGACTTTTCTACGAGCAGTACTTC

abundance: -
j_gene: TRBJ1-2
d_gene: TRBD1
v_gene: TRBV7-9
CDR3aa: CASSSYTGEYGYTF
CDR3nt: TGTGCCAGCAGCTCATATACAGGGGAATATGGCTACACCTTC

abundance: once
j_gene: TRBJ2-2
d_gene: TRBD1
v_gene: TRBV27
CDR3aa: CASSLRDSSPGELFF
CDR3nt: TGTGCCAGCAGTTTACGGGACAGCTCGCCCGGGGAGCTGTTTTTT

abundance: -
j_gene: TRBJ2-5
d_gene: TRBD2
v_gene: TRBV19
CDR3aa: CASSIGGSGSGETQYF
CDR3nt: TGTGCCAGTAGTATCGGAGGTAGCGGGAGCGGGGAGACCCAGTACTTC

abundance: once
j_gene: TRBJ1-6
d_gene: -
v_gene: TRBV6-1
CDR3aa: CASSDRKARQTLHF
CDR3nt: TGTGCCAGCAGTGATAGGAAGGCTCGTCAGACTCTCCACTTT

abundance: -
j_gene: TRBJ2-7
d_gene: -
v_gene: TRBV28
CDR3aa: CASKQGGDSSYEQYF
CDR3nt: TGTGCCAGCAAACAGGGAGGGGATAGCTCCTACGAGCAGTACTTC

abundance: -
j_gene: TRBJ1-2
d_gene: -
v_gene: TRBV14
CDR3aa: CASSQDARANYGYTF
CDR3nt: TGTGCCAGCAGCCAAGACGCCAGGGCGAACTATGGCTACACCTTC

abundance: -
j_gene: TRBJ2-6
d_gene: -
v_gene: TRBV5-4
CDR3aa: CASSWQGPLSGANVLTF
CDR3nt: TGTGCCAGCTCTTGGCAGGGCCCACTCTCTGGGGCCAACGTCCTGACTTTC

abundance: -
j_gene: TRBJ1-2
d_gene: -
v_gene: TRBV30
CDR3aa: CAWSVKKDSPYGYTF
CDR3nt: TGTGCCTGGAGTGTAAAAAAGGATAGCCCCTATGGCTACACCTTC

abundance: -
j_gene: TRBJ2-2
d_gene: -
v_gene: TRBV2
CDR3aa: CASRPGQYGELFF
CDR3nt: TGTGCCAGCAGACCCGGACAGTACGGGGAGCTGTTTTTT

abundance: -
j_gene: TRBJ2-7
d_gene: TRBD1
v_gene: TRBV23-1
CDR3aa: CASSQNLTGSPYEQYF
CDR3nt: TGCGCCAGCAGTCAAAACCTGACAGGGTCACCATACGAGCAGTACTTC

abundance: few
j_gene: TRBJ2-2
d_gene: TRBD2
v_gene: TRBV4-1
CDR3aa: CASSQEREYSGSDGELFF
CDR3nt: TGCGCCAGCAGCCAAGAAAGGGAATATAGCGGGAGCGACGGGGAGCTGTTTTTT

abundance: few
j_gene: TRBJ1-1
d_gene: -
v_gene: TRBV7-6
CDR3aa: CASSPGRNTEAFF
CDR3nt: TGTGCCAGCAGTCCAGGGCGGAACACTGAAGCTTTCTTT

abundance: -
j_gene: TRBJ1-1
d_gene: TRBD1
v_gene: TRBV28
CDR3aa: CASSAGQVMNTEAFF
CDR3nt: TGTGCCAGCAGTGCGGGACAGGTGATGAACACTGAAGCTTTCTTT

abundance: -
j_gene: TRBJ2-1
d_gene: TRBD2
v_gene: TRBV12-5
CDR3aa: CASGKGAGLPYNEQFF
CDR3nt: TGTGCTAGTGGGAAGGGCGCGGGACTACCCTACAATGAGCAGTTCTTC

abundance: -
j_gene: TRBJ2-3
d_gene: -
v_gene: TRBV7-9
CDR3aa: CASSPTRGAGTQYF
CDR3nt: TGTGCCAGCAGCCCGACTAGGGGCGCGGGTACGCAGTATTTT

abundance: -
j_gene: TRBJ2-7
d_gene: TRBD1
v_gene: TRBV4-2
CDR3aa: CASSLGTESSYEQYF
CDR3nt: TGTGCCAGCAGCCTCGGGACAGAGAGCTCCTACGAGCAGTACTTC

abundance: once
j_gene: TRBJ2-4
d_gene: -
v_gene: TRBV6-1
CDR3aa: CASSEARVSIQYF
CDR3nt: TGTGCCAGCAGTGAAGCGAGGGTTAGCATTCAGTACTTC

abundance: -
j_gene: TRBJ1-4
d_gene: -
v_gene: TRBV6-1
CDR3aa: CASSEGGANEKLFF
CDR3nt: TGTGCCAGCAGTGAAGGAGGCGCTAATGAAAAACTGTTTTTT

abundance: -
j_gene: TRBJ1-4
d_gene: -
v_gene: TRBV7-2
CDR3aa: CASSLGGGGLEKLFF
CDR3nt: TGTGCCAGCAGCTTAGGTGGGGGCGGATTAGAAAAACTGTTTTTT

abundance: few
j_gene: TRBJ1-1
d_gene: TRBD1
v_gene: TRBV2
CDR3aa: CASRGQGASEAFF
CDR3nt: TGTGCCAGCAGGGGACAGGGGGCCTCTGAAGCTTTCTTT

abundance: -
j_gene: TRBJ2-7
d_gene: -
v_gene: TRBV6-1
CDR3aa: CASSRTFYSYEQYF
CDR3nt: TGTGCCAGCAGCCGGACATTCTACTCCTACGAGCAGTACTTC

abundance: -
j_gene: TRBJ1-2
d_gene: -
v_gene: TRBV2
CDR3aa: CASSFYSKGYTF
CDR3nt: TGTGCCAGCAGTTTCTACTCTAAAGGCTACACCTTC

abundance: -
j_gene: TRBJ2-7
d_gene: TRBD2
v_gene: TRBV19
CDR3aa: CASASGISSYEQYF
CDR3nt: TGTGCCAGTGCTAGCGGGATATCCTCCTACGAGCAGTACTTC

abundance: -
j_gene: TRBJ1-2
d_gene: -
v_gene: TRBV9
CDR3aa: CASSPAQGGYGYTF
CDR3nt: TGTGCCAGCAGCCCCGCACAAGGAGGGTATGGCTACACCTTC

abundance: -
j_gene: TRBJ1-2
d_gene: -
v_gene: TRBV5-1
CDR3aa: CASSTQYSGYGYTF
CDR3nt: TGCGCCAGCAGCACCCAATACAGTGGTTATGGCTACACCTTC

abundance: -
j_gene: TRBJ1-2
d_gene: -
v_gene: TRBV6-7
CDR3aa: CASRATAINGYTF
CDR3nt: TGTGCCAGCAGGGCGACAGCCATTAATGGCTACACCTTC

abundance: few
j_gene: TRBJ2-1
d_gene: -
v_gene: TRBV11-2
CDR3aa: CASSSTQGAGAGNEQFF
CDR3nt: TGTGCCAGCAGCTCTACCCAGGGGGCGGGAGCAGGGAATGAGCAGTTCTTC

abundance: -
j_gene: TRBJ2-7
d_gene: TRBD1
v_gene: TRBV27
CDR3aa: CASSPDRGLYEQYF
CDR3nt: TGTGCCAGCAGTCCGGACAGGGGCCTCTACGAGCAGTACTTC

abundance: -
j_gene: TRBJ2-7
d_gene: -
v_gene: TRBV28
CDR3aa: CASSLRVSEQYF
CDR3nt: TGTGCCAGCAGTTTGAGGGTTAGCGAACAGTACTTC